The T cell receptor (beta chain) described here comes from a study of T cells in Graves' hyperthyroidism and ophthalmopathy. The table lists this clonotype with many counts. Germline CDR1 and CDR2: MDHEN and SYDVKM. Trimming pared 4 bases from V and 3 bases from J, leaving 16 bases between. The CDR3 totals 16 residues. The CDR3 regions of TCR beta were amplified from RNA transcripts. Carried out on the TCR CDR3, a first-round RT-PCR used the HTBI primer set. MiXCR, run by TCRdb on the multiplex PCR reads, gives a single entry per CDR3 protein. The table lists about 530,000 distinct CDR3 sequences, over 15% of them singletons.

Sequenced sample: blood. V usage is TRBV28 and J usage is TRBJ2-1; possible D gene TRBD1, 6 bases. The sequence came from a woman between 18 and 30 years old with Graves' ophthalmopathy. The CDR3 here is CASSSSRDTHYNEQFF. CDR3 in DNA: TGTGCCAGCAGTTCCTCACGGGACACTCACTACAATGAGCAGTTCTTC.